Below, 24 T cell receptor beta chains from the same sample are listed, as sequenced in a study of glioma-infiltrating T cells after dendritic cell vaccination (dated by TCRdb to the mid-2010s). The library was built by means of the immunoSEQ multiplex PCR assay. The clones in this table, taken by TCRdb from immuneACCESS, are in-frame only. Not every clone is retained; where verified, under half of the shortfall comes from an unresolved V gene, and the cause of the rest is unknown. The sample includes about 92,000 clones, with more than 75% observed a single time. 15% to 18% of the sample lies in the top ten. The sequencing here drew on blood, taken before dendritic cell vaccination. The receptor source for this set is a human donor with glioblastoma.

CDR3 sequence reads: CASMGQYNQPQHF. CDR3 bases: TGTGCCAGTATGGGACAGTACAATCAGCCCCAGCATTTT. The chain is built from TRBV19 and TRBJ1-5; 7 nucleotides align to TRBD1. The CDR3 is 13 residues long. The V segment lost 7 bases and the J segment 3 bases; nucleotides outside the gene matches: 3. CDR1 is LNHDA, CDR2 SQIVND, per germline (reference sequence).

The gene calls are TRBV2 and TRBJ2-1; the match to TRBD2 covers 10 bases. Per the germline V gene, CDR1 is SNHLY and CDR2 is FYNNEI. The CDR3 is made up of 16 amino acids. The trim removed 5 bases at V and 3 bases at J, leaving 7 bases unmatched. In DNA form, the CDR3 reads TGTGCCAGCAGTCTTCCTAGCGGGGGTCACTACAATGAGCAGTTCTTC. Protein sequence: CASSLPSGGHYNEQFF.

The rearrangement joins TRBV5-6 to TRBJ2-2; 8 nucleotides align to TRBD1. This CDR3 comprises 18 residues. Trimming at V came to 1 base and at J to 3 bases, leaving 11 bases not matched to a gene. The germline V gene encodes CDR1 SGHDT and CDR2 YYEEEE. The CDR3, as DNA: TGTGCCAGCAGCTTGTTTGCCAGGGGGCCCGAATACACCGGGGAGCTGTTTTTT. Protein: CASSLFARGPEYTGELFF. Based on the CDR3 plus reference TRBV5-6 and TRBJ2-2, the full variable domain is DAGVTQSPTHLIKTRGQQVTLRCSPKSGHDTVSWYQQALGQGPQFIFQYYEEEERQRGNFPDRFSGHQFPNYSSELNVNALLLGDSALYLCASSLFARGPEYTGELFFGEGSRLTVL.

In its sample, this clone was seen a few times. This chain uses TRBV7-9 with TRBJ1-6, with 8 bases matching TRBD1. Germline loops: CDR1 SEHNR, CDR2 FQNEAQ (reference sequence). V lost 6 bases, J lost 8 bases, and 3 bases stayed unmatched. The CDR3 has 13 amino acids. CDR3 bases: TGTGCCAGCAGGGAGACAGGGGATTCACCCCTCCACTTT. Its protein is CASRETGDSPLHF.

The CDR3 DNA follows: TGTGCCTGGAACTCTGGGACAATCTACGAGCAGTACTTC. This encodes CAWNSGTIYEQYF. The chain carries TRBV30 and TRBJ2-7; D may be TRBD1 (6 bases). Trimming shortened V by 4 bases and J by 3 bases, and 13 bases separated the two germline ends. Germline V gives CDR1 GTSNPN, CDR2 SVGIG (reference sequence). There are 13 residues in the CDR3.

The gene calls are TRBV5-1 and TRBJ1-2; D perhaps matches TRBD1 (6 bases). V lost 0 bases to trimming and J lost 4 bases, with 19 bases between them. CDR1 is SGHRS, CDR2 YFSETQ, per germline. The CDR3 consists of 17 residues. Here the CDR3 reads CASSLARQGRTGYGYTF. DNA for the CDR3: TGCGCCAGCAGCTTGGCTCGGCAGGGGCGCACCGGCTATGGCTACACCTTC.

The V call is TRBV27, the J call TRBJ2-7; D might be TRBD1 (6 bases). Germline loops: CDR1 MNHEY, CDR2 SMNVEV (reference sequence). The germline V and J ends were trimmed by 4 bases and 4 bases, with 11 bases remaining between them. The CDR3 covers 13 residues. As DNA, the CDR3 is TGTGCCAGCAGTTGGGGTACAGGGTACGAGCAGTACTTC. Protein: CASSWGTGYEQYF.

The V call is TRBV9, the J call TRBJ2-2, with 16 bases matching TRBD2. J gave up 4 bases and V 0 bases, and 6 bases lay outside the gene matches. Per the germline V gene, CDR1 is SGDLS and CDR2 is YYNGEE. The CDR3 spans 19 residues. The CDR3 sequence is CASSVAGLAGGPATGELFF. The CDR3 region has the DNA TGTGCCAGCAGCGTAGCGGGACTAGCGGGAGGGCCAGCCACCGGGGAGCTGTTTTTT.

The chain links TRBV2 to TRBJ2-1; 8 bases align to TRBD2. The CDR3 covers 15 residues. The J segment lost 5 bases and the V segment lost 7 bases, leaving 10 bases of the junction unmatched. Germline V gene lookup returns CDR1 SNHLY and CDR2 FYNNEI. The CDR3: CASTGYRGGNNEQFF. For the CDR3, the DNA is TGTGCCAGCACGGGTTATCGGGGGGGTAACAATGAGCAGTTCTTC.

The V gene is TRBV5-1, the J gene TRBJ2-3; D possibly corresponds to TRBD1 (6 bases). The CDR3 runs 15 residues. The germline gives CDR1 SGHRS, CDR2 YFSETQ. V lost 4 bases to trimming and J lost 2 bases, with 14 bases between them. CDR3 amino acids: CASSPGQLLTDTQYF. As DNA, the CDR3 is TGCGCCAGCAGCCCAGGACAGCTGCTCACAGATACGCAGTATTTT.

The V call is TRBV5-1, the J call TRBJ1-6; tentatively, D is TRBD1 (5 bases). The CDR3 has 13 amino acids. Germline-derived CDR1 and CDR2 are SGHRS and YFSETQ. Trimming shortened V by 4 bases and J by 7 bases, and 9 bases separated the two germline ends. The CDR3 loop is CASSPGENSPLHF. The CDR3, as DNA: TGCGCCAGCAGCCCGGGGGAGAATTCACCCCTCCACTTT. The full variable domain, with the rest looked up from reference TRBV5-1 and TRBJ1-6, is KAGVTQTPRYLIKTRGQQVTLSCSPISGHRSVSWYQQTPGQGLQFLFEYFSETQRNKGNFPGRFSGRQFSNSRSEMNVSTLELGDSALYLCASSPGENSPLHFGNGTRLTVT.

In its sample, this clone was seen once. The V call is TRBV7-8, the J call TRBJ1-3, with D hard to call. CDR1 SGHVS and CDR2 FQNEAQ come from the germline V gene. This CDR3 is 16 amino acids long. Trimming pared 0 bases from V and 0 bases from J, leaving 9 bases between. CDR3 nucleotide sequence: TGTGCCAGCAGCTTAGCTATCTCTAGCTCTGGAAACACCATATATTTT. This codes for CASSLAISSSGNTIYF.

This chain links TRBV7-6 with TRBJ1-2; 12 bases fit TRBD1. The V segment lost 5 bases and the J segment 6 bases; nucleotides outside the gene matches: 13. CDR1 and CDR2 (germline): SGHVS, FNYEAQ. This CDR3 has 17 residues. CDR3 nucleotide sequence: TGTGCCAGCAGCCAACCCCCAGGGACAGGGGGCGTGCATGGCTACACCTTC. The encoded protein is CASSQPPGTGGVHGYTF.

The V call is TRBV5-6, the J call TRBJ1-5; 12 positions match TRBD1. V dropped 4 bases and J dropped 7; count of bases not matched to a gene: 6. CDR1 is SGHDT and CDR2 is YYEEEE in the germline V gene. CDR3 length equals 15 residues. As DNA, the CDR3 is TGTGCCAGCAGCGGGGGACAGGGGGCAAGACAGCCCCAGCATTTT. It is translated as CASSGGQGARQPQHF. The whole variable domain, filled in from reference TRBV5-6 and TRBJ1-5, reads DAGVTQSPTHLIKTRGQQVTLRCSPKSGHDTVSWYQQALGQGPQFIFQYYEEEERQRGNFPDRFSGHQFPNYSSELNVNALLLGDSALYLCASSGGQGARQPQHFGDGTRLSIL.

The CDR3 DNA reads TGTGCCGGACGGCCGGACACCCTTAACTATGGCTACACCTTC. Encoded protein: CAGRPDTLNYGYTF. This sequence joins TRBV30 and TRBJ1-2; TRBD1 might be the D (5 bases). Germline V gene lookup returns CDR1 GTSNPN and CDR2 SVGIG (reference sequence). The ends were cut back, 8 bases at V and 1 base at J, with 17 bases in the middle. The CDR3 has 14 residues.

This clone was recorded once. The genes are TRBV7-8 and TRBJ1-2, with D possibly TRBD1 on 6 matching bases. The CDR3 spans 15 residues. The V end lost 1 base, the J end lost 5 bases, and 14 bases lay between the germline ends. Per germline, CDR1 SGHVS and CDR2 FQNEAQ. Written as DNA, the CDR3 is TGTGCCAGCAGCTTAGAACGGGGGGCCGTTTATGGCTACACCTTC. It codes for CASSLERGAVYGYTF.

The chain uses TRBV5-1 and TRBJ2-2; TRBD2 might be the D (6 bases). Germline V gene data show CDR1 as SGHRS and CDR2 as YFSETQ. The germline V and J ends were trimmed by 6 bases and 1 base, with 10 bases remaining between them. The CDR3 extends over 14 amino acids. The CDR3 nucleotides are TGCGCCAGCATGCCGGGGGAGAACACCGGGGAGCTGTTTTTT. It is translated as CASMPGENTGELFF.

This clone was counted once. V and J are TRBV28 and TRBJ2-3; 7 bases agree with TRBD1. Trimming removed 6 bases from V and 1 base from J; junction bases left unmatched: 4. This CDR3 has 14 amino acids. In germline, CDR1 is MDHEN, CDR2 SYDVKM. Here the CDR3 reads CASRRGGRTDTQYF. The CDR3, as DNA: TGTGCCAGCAGGCGAGGGGGCCGCACAGATACGCAGTATTTT.

This chain links TRBV5-1 with TRBJ1-1; D is ambiguous. CDR3 length equals 15 residues. Germline assignment: CDR1 SGHRS and CDR2 YFSETQ. The germline V and J ends were trimmed by 1 base and 3 bases, with 13 bases remaining between them. The CDR3 DNA reads as TGCGCCAGCAGCTTGAACGGGTGGAACTACACTGAAGCTTTCTTT. This translates into CASSLNGWNYTEAFF.

This chain links TRBV6-1 with TRBJ2-7, with TRBD2 matching over 8 bases. CDR3 size: 14 residues. J lost 4 bases, V lost 6 bases, and 8 bases had no gene match. Looked up from germline, CDR1 is MNHNS and CDR2 is SASEGT. The CDR3 bases are TGTGCCAGCAGACTGCGGGGGGCGAATTACGAGCAGTACTTC. It encodes CASRLRGANYEQYF.

The gene calls are TRBV7-8 and TRBJ1-4, with 7 bases matching TRBD1. Germline CDR1 reads SGHVS; CDR2 reads FQNEAQ. This CDR3 has 15 amino acids. V lost 4 bases, J lost 4 bases, and 6 bases stayed unmatched. The CDR3, as DNA: TGTGCCAGCAGCTCCGGACAGGCTTATAATGAAAAACTGTTTTTT. Protein product: CASSSGQAYNEKLFF.

V is TRBV27 and J is TRBJ1-1; D is unresolved. The CDR3 loop spans 13 amino acids. The germline CDR1 and CDR2 sequences are MNHEY and SMNVEV (reference sequence). Trimming stripped 3 bases from V and 1 base from J, with 6 bases between. Here the CDR3 reads CASSLWANTEAFF. The CDR3, as DNA: TGTGCCAGCAGTTTGTGGGCGAACACTGAAGCTTTCTTT.

V usage is TRBV7-9 and J usage is TRBJ2-2; TRBD1 might be the D (6 bases). Germline CDR1 SEHNR, CDR2 FQNEAQ (reference sequence). This CDR3 comprises 17 residues. The V and J ends lost 5 bases and 0 bases respectively, with 16 bases between them. The CDR3 protein is CASSHPEGDANTGELFF. CDR3 bases: TGTGCCAGCAGCCACCCCGAGGGGGACGCGAACACCGGGGAGCTGTTTTTT.

The chain couples TRBV28 to TRBJ1-2, with 7 bases identical to TRBD1. V lost 3 bases to trimming and J lost 7 bases; unmatched junction nucleotides: 8. The CDR3 is 14 amino acids. The germline CDR1 and CDR2 sequences are MDHEN and SYDVKM. CDR3 coding DNA: TGTGCCAGCAGTTTTACAGGGGCGGGACGTGGCTACACCTTC. Amino acids: CASSFTGAGRGYTF.